One and the same sample provided the 24 T cell receptor beta chains below, sequenced in a study of T cells in Graves' hyperthyroidism and ophthalmopathy (dated by TCRdb to about 2019). Library preparation used multiplex PCR. Instrument on record: Illumina HiSeq 2000. The TCR beta CDR3 regions were amplified from RNA transcripts. For the first round of RT-PCR on the TCR CDR3, the HTBI primer set was used together with the Qiagen OneStep RT-PCR kit. TCRdb reanalyzed the raw reads on its own, using fastp at Q25 for trimming and MiXCR for clone calling, and kept in-frame beta chains. Merged by CDR3 protein, the rows form single entries marked with the most common genes and DNA. The sample table lists around 490,000 distinct CDR3 sequences, about 20% of them with a count of one. In total, the top ten clones hold about 50% of the sample. The sample was blood. Source of these receptors: a man aged 35-49 years with Graves' ophthalmopathy.

This clonotype was recorded at least ten times. V is TRBV7-2 and J is TRBJ2-7; D remains unclear. Germline V gene data show CDR1 as SGHTA and CDR2 as FQGNSA. The CDR3 length is 11 residues. V lost 6 bases to trimming and J lost 3 bases, with 6 bases between them. CDR3 coding DNA: TGTGCCAGCAGTCTCCTCTACGAGCAGTACTTC. It specifies CASSLLYEQYF.

In this sample, this clonotype turned up many times. The chain recombines TRBV28 with TRBJ2-7; no firm D call. Looked up from germline, CDR1 is MDHEN and CDR2 is SYDVKM. The CDR3 is 12 residues long. The V end lost 8 bases, the J end lost 2 bases, and 10 bases lay between the germline ends. The CDR3 bases are TGTGCCAGCTCCCTCCTAACCTACGAGCAGTACTTC. It specifies CASSLLTYEQYF.

The table lists this clonotype with a few counts. The chain employs TRBV6-1 and TRBJ2-1; 10 bases line up with TRBD2. CDR1 and CDR2 from the germline V gene are MNHNS and SASEGT. Trimming removed 5 bases from V and 5 bases from J; junction bases left unmatched: 9. CDR3 length: 16 residues. This chain's CDR3 is CASSLNSGRNHNEQFF. CDR3 nucleotides: TGTGCCAGCAGTCTTAATAGCGGGAGGAACCACAATGAGCAGTTCTTC.

This clonotype was observed a few times. The rearrangement links TRBV24-1 to TRBJ2-3, with D possibly TRBD1 on 6 matching bases. V lost 2 bases and J lost 0, with 8 bases in between. The CDR3 spans 15 residues. Germline CDR1 and CDR2: KGHDR and SFDVKD. The CDR3 DNA sequence: TGTGCCACCAGTGATTGGACAGTCAGCACAGATACGCAGTATTTT. Protein sequence: CATSDWTVSTDTQYF.

This clonotype turned up a few times. The rearrangement links TRBV11-2 to TRBJ1-1; the D is unclear. The CDR3 totals 15 residues. V shed 4 bases and J shed 6 bases, with 18 bases lying between them. Germline loops: CDR1 SGHAT, CDR2 FQNNGV. This CDR3 reads CASSSTGGRMAEAFF. Written as DNA, the CDR3 is TGTGCCAGCAGCTCAACGGGAGGCCGGATGGCTGAAGCTTTCTTT.

The chain has TRBV10-3 and TRBJ2-5; 12 bases align to TRBD1. J was trimmed by 5 bases and V by 0 bases; bases with no gene match: 7. CDR3 length equals 17 residues. Germline-derived CDR1 and CDR2 are ENHRY and SYGVKD. The CDR3 spells CAISESLGTGGAETQYF. CDR3 in DNA: TGTGCCATCAGTGAGTCGCTAGGGACAGGGGGCGCGGAGACCCAGTACTTC.

This clonotype was counted many times. The chain uses TRBV12-3 or TRBV12-4 and TRBJ2-1; 13 positions agree with TRBD2. Germline trimming cut 6 bases from V and 9 bases from J; bases unmatched to any gene: 14. This CDR3 spans 17 amino acids. CDR3 region: CASSQTSGRARDREQFF. The CDR3 DNA reads as TGTGCCAGCAGCCAAACTAGCGGGAGGGCCCGGGACCGTGAGCAGTTCTTC.

This clonotype was counted at least ten times. The CDR3 coding sequence is TGTGCCTGGAGTGCCGGGACAGGGGTCTACGAGCAGTACTTC. Translating gives CAWSAGTGVYEQYF. V usage is TRBV30 and J usage is TRBJ2-7; 10 nucleotides align to TRBD1. The CDR3 sequence is 14 residues long. V was clipped by 1 base and J by 3 bases; unmatched bases: 3. Germline V gives CDR1 GTSNPN, CDR2 SVGIG (reference sequence). The full variable domain, its missing parts supplied by reference TRBV30 and TRBJ2-7, is SQTIHQWPATLVQPVGSPLSLECTVEGTSNPNLYWYRQAAGRGLQLLFYSVGIGQISSEVPQNLSASRPQDRQFILSSKKLLLSDSGFYLCAWSAGTGVYEQYFGPGTRLTVT.

A few counts support this clonotype. This chain links TRBV7-9 with TRBJ1-1; tentative D call: TRBD1 (6 bases). This CDR3 is 14 amino acids long. From germline, CDR1 is SEHNR and CDR2 FQNEAQ (reference sequence). V was clipped by 5 bases and J by 4 bases, with 14 bases between them. The CDR3 reads CASSPKQGSTEAFF. In DNA, the CDR3 is TGTGCCAGCAGCCCAAAACAGGGATCCACTGAAGCTTTCTTT.

The CDR3: CASSLEGSGYGYTF. The CDR3 region has the DNA TGCGCCAGCAGCTTGGAAGGAAGCGGCTATGGCTACACCTTC. The V and J genes are TRBV5-1 and TRBJ1-2, with D uncertain. Between the trimmed V and J ends, which lost 0 bases and 4 bases, there was a span of 10 bases. The V gene's germline CDR1 is SGHRS and CDR2 YFSETQ. The CDR3 has 14 amino acids. Full variable domain (missing parts from reference TRBV5-1 and TRBJ1-2): KAGVTQTPRYLIKTRGQQVTLSCSPISGHRSVSWYQQTPGQGLQFLFEYFSETQRNKGNFPGRFSGRQFSNSRSEMNVSTLELGDSALYLCASSLEGSGYGYTFGSGTRLTVV.

This rearrangement joins TRBV7-3 to TRBJ1-1; 9 nucleotides line up with TRBD1. Germline CDR1 reads SGHTA; CDR2 reads FQGTGA. The CDR3 consists of 13 residues. Trimming at V came to 6 bases and at J to 4 bases, leaving 3 bases not matched to a gene. CDR3: CASRQTGGTEAFF. The CDR3 DNA reads TGTGCCAGCAGGCAGACAGGGGGCACTGAAGCTTTCTTT.

This clonotype has a count of ten or more. This CDR3 reads CASSFSAGGYEQYF. CDR3 DNA: TGTGCCAGCAGTTTCTCAGCGGGTGGTTACGAGCAGTACTTC. The chain recombines TRBV12-3 or TRBV12-4 with TRBJ2-7, with D perhaps TRBD2 (6 bases). This CDR3 has 14 amino acids. The V and J ends lost 3 bases and 4 bases respectively, with 13 bases between them.

The rearrangement links TRBV5-8 to TRBJ2-7; 7 bases line up with TRBD2. CDR1 SGHTS and CDR2 YDEGEE come from the germline V gene. V gave up 5 bases and J gave up 3 bases; unmatched junction bases: 11. This CDR3 comprises 15 residues. The CDR3 protein is CASRPRASGDYEQYF. CDR3 coding DNA: TGTGCCAGCAGACCAAGGGCCAGCGGGGACTACGAGCAGTACTTC.

V gene TRBV12-3 or TRBV12-4 combines with J gene TRBJ2-5; D might be TRBD2 (5 bases). CDR3 length: 15 amino acids. V dropped 5 bases and J dropped 1 base, with 14 bases sitting between them. CDR3 amino acids: CASSQDWVVQETQYF. DNA for the CDR3: TGTGCCAGCAGTCAGGACTGGGTAGTCCAAGAGACCCAGTACTTC.

This clonotype was counted many times. The V and J genes are TRBV11-2 and TRBJ1-1; a possible D gene is TRBD1 (5 bases). Per germline, CDR1 SGHAT and CDR2 FQNNGV. Trimming removed 3 bases from V and 5 bases from J, with 13 bases in between. The CDR3 is 14 residues long. CDR3 DNA sequence: TGTGCCAGCAGCTTGGGGGTTTCTAGTACTGAAGCTTTCTTT. Its protein is CASSLGVSSTEAFF.

This clonotype was detected many times. The gene calls are TRBV28 and TRBJ2-5; 9 bases align to TRBD1. Germline values: CDR1 MDHEN, CDR2 SYDVKM. The CDR3 extends over 16 amino acids. V was pared by 6 bases and J by 2 bases, with 10 bases of the junction left unmatched. The CDR3 region is CASSLPGQGGQETQYF. The CDR3 coding sequence is TGTGCCAGCAGCCTTCCGGGACAGGGTGGGCAAGAGACCCAGTACTTC.

This clonotype was found many times. The chain carries TRBV13 and TRBJ2-1; D gene uncertain. V was pared by 1 base and J by 10 bases, with 11 bases between. This CDR3 has 13 residues. Germline CDR1 PRHDT, CDR2 FYEKMQ (reference sequence). DNA for the CDR3: TGTGCCAGCAGCTTAGAATCGGATGGCGAGCAGTTCTTC. Translating gives CASSLESDGEQFF.

This clonotype has more than one count but fewer than ten. This sequence joins TRBV6-6 and TRBJ2-2; TRBD1 or TRBD2 may be the D gene (5 bases each). The CDR3 has 17 residues. Germline CDR1 and CDR2: MNHNY and SVGAGI (reference sequence). V was cut by 2 bases and J by 7 bases, with 20 bases left in between. Here the CDR3 reads CASSYRPWSLRGGELFF. CDR3 nucleotide sequence: TGTGCCAGCAGTTACCGGCCGTGGTCCTTGAGGGGCGGGGAGCTGTTTTTT.

CDR3: CASSGLAGGRGNEQFF. The CDR3 DNA reads as TGCGCCAGCAGCGGACTAGCGGGAGGGAGGGGCAATGAGCAGTTCTTC. This chain uses TRBV10-2 with TRBJ2-1, with 15 bases lining up with TRBD2. Germline V gene lookup returns CDR1 WSHSY and CDR2 SAAADI. CDR3 size: 16 residues. Unmatched junction bases numbered 6, after V lost 6 bases and J lost 6 bases.

The chain employs TRBV9 and TRBJ2-3, with 7 bases lining up with TRBD2. The germline V gene has CDR1 SGDLS and CDR2 YYNGEE. CDR3 length: 15 amino acids. V was pared by 2 bases and J by 0 bases, with 3 bases of the junction left unmatched. The CDR3 DNA sequence: TGTGCCAGCAGCGTCAGCGGGAAAAGCACAGATACGCAGTATTTT. Protein product: CASSVSGKSTDTQYF.

This clonotype was detected many times. The chain combines TRBV7-2 with TRBJ2-7; 9 bases agree with TRBD1. Germline CDR1 reads SGHTA; CDR2 reads FQGNSA. This CDR3 has 12 residues. The V and J ends lost 1 base and 12 bases, in that order; junction bases with no gene match: 4. The CDR3 DNA sequence: TGTGCCAGCAGCTTAGGTGGGACAGGGCTGTACTTC. This sequence encodes CASSLGGTGLYF.

This clonotype appeared a few times. The chain links TRBV29-1 to TRBJ2-1; a weak D match, TRBD1 (8 bases). Trimming pared 1 base from V and 0 bases from J, leaving 28 bases between. CDR3 size: 21 residues. Germline V gives CDR1 SQVTM, CDR2 ANQGSEA. The CDR3 region is CSVEGFIQGEAGSYSYNEQFF. The CDR3 nucleotides are TGCAGCGTTGAAGGCTTTATACAGGGGGAAGCGGGAAGCTACTCCTACAATGAGCAGTTCTTC.

This clonotype was seen ten or more times. The V and J genes are TRBV30 and TRBJ2-7, with 8 bases aligning to TRBD2. The V and J ends lost 7 bases and 4 bases, in that order; junction bases with no gene match: 18. The CDR3 consists of 16 residues. Germline CDR1 and CDR2: GTSNPN and SVGIG (reference sequence). In DNA form, the CDR3 reads TGTGCCTCCGGGGGGGAGCGACCATACCCCCCTTACGAGCAGTACTTC. Its translation: CASGGERPYPPYEQYF. Using reference TRBV30 and TRBJ2-7 for the parts outside the CDR3, the full variable domain is SQTIHQWPATLVQPVGSPLSLECTVEGTSNPNLYWYRQAAGRGLQLLFYSVGIGQISSEVPQNLSASRPQDRQFILSSKKLLLSDSGFYLCASGGERPYPPYEQYFGPGTRLTVT.

This clonotype was counted only a few times. V and J are TRBV12-3 or TRBV12-4 and TRBJ2-1, with 12 bases lining up with TRBD2. J gave up 9 bases and V 3 bases, and 6 bases lay outside the gene matches. The CDR3 runs 15 residues. The CDR3 DNA is TGTGCCAGCAGTTTGCGACTAGCGGGAGAGGGTGAGCAGTTCTTC. Its translation is CASSLRLAGEGEQFF.